This paragraph covers one TCR beta chain sequence. The clone's antigen remains unknown. Base qualities are not provided; no much larger clone lies one nucleotide away. V and J lose 2 bases and 4 bases, and a span of 4 bases separates them. The CDR3 holds 12 amino acids from the cysteine to the phenylalanine. The only DNA kept is the CDR3, 36 bases in frame from the first base. CDR1 and CDR2 were assigned from the germline V gene as SGHTS and YDEGEE. This specimen belongs to a study of blood T cell repertoires in COVID-19 (dated by TCRdb to the early 2020s). A note on the overall study: The collaborator samples originated in the United States, Italy and Spain and spanned the acute and convalescent phases of COVID-19. The material from the prospective study consisted of cDNA or gDNA derived from T cells, B-cell-depleted T cells, or PBMCs. Subjects who had been exposed to COVID-19, were actively infected with it, or had recovered from it provided the deeply sampled blood TCRbeta repertoires that made up the dataset. A freely available public database, intended as a resource for researchers studying the immune response to SARS-CoV-2, is where the repertoires were released. The samples were drawn from the first 160 participants of the ongoing ImmuneRACE study and from over a thousand subjects provided by 6 global collaborators. A de-identified subject ID, COVID-19 status, age in years and sex were almost always included in the sample metadata. HLA class I and class II types, where available, came from metadata supplied by the sample provider rather than from assay-based typing.

Collaborating institutions collected whole blood in K2EDTA tubes following their own protocols. For TCRbeta analysis, collaborator samples were shipped as frozen whole blood, as isolated PBMCs, or as DNA extracted from either sample type. Study-wide conclusions, independent of this receptor: Clinical and demographic metadata were provided uncurated, with the amount varying by source and participant.

TCRbeta CDR3 regions were amplified from genomic DNA using the immunoSEQ Assay, a bias-controlled multiplex PCR. The original methods were these. Within the assay, amplification of reference gene primers was used to estimate how many nucleated cells each sample contained. Sequence reads were collapsed and filtered to measure the absolute abundance of every unique TCRbeta CDR3 rearrangement. For each sample, productive Simpson clonality was calculated as the square root of Simpson's diversity index across productive rearrangements. This is the immuneACCESS table as TCRdb keeps it, with only in-frame sequences that have V and J called. A part of the clones is gone; compared with another copy, unresolved V genes explain less than half, and the rest is unexplained. The V and J calls and the clone size are those of that table, but D and trimming were determined from the DNA. The sample contains approximately 52,000 clones, around nine tenths of them found a single time. Approximately 15% of the sample rests with the top ten.

The origin of this receptor is a human donor with active COVID-19. The donor label of this sample is uncertain. Sequenced: peripheral blood. The rearrangement joined TRBV5-8 to TRBJ1-3; the D gene is unclear. The sequence in DNA is TGTGCCAGCAGCTTACGGGGAAACACCATATATTTT. This yields the protein CASSLRGNTIYF. The reference TRBV5-8 and TRBJ1-3 proteins fill in what lies around the CDR3, so the full variable domain reads EAGVTQSPTHLIKTRGQQATLRCSPISGHTSVYWYQQALGLGLQFLLWYDEGEERNRGNFPPRFSGRQFPNYSSELNVNALELEDSALYLCASSLRGNTIYFGEGSWLTVV.